The 30 T cell receptor beta chains presented below share a single source sample, sequenced in a study of shared clonotypes between healthy human individuals. Produced via immunoSEQ multiplex PCR; TCRdb's table is partial and in-frame only. This sample has about 480,000 clones; 79% occur once, and the top ten carry 10% to 15%. The sample was PBMCs. These receptors were collected from a woman in her thirties or forties in good health. Some clones in this sample may be carry-over from other donors' samples.

This clone was seen once. DNA for the CDR3: TGTGCCAGCAGTCCCGGCCAGGGGCGAGGGGAGACCCAGTACTTC. Translation: CASSPGQGRGETQYF. This rearrangement joins TRBV28 to TRBJ2-5, with TRBD1 as a possible D gene (6 bases). V dropped 5 bases and J dropped 5 bases, with 18 bases sitting between them. The CDR3 extends over 15 amino acids. CDR1 MDHEN and CDR2 SYDVKM come from the germline V gene. Based on the CDR3 plus reference TRBV28 and TRBJ2-5, the full variable domain is DVKVTQSSRYLVKRTGEKVFLECVQDMDHENMFWYRQDPGLGLRLIYFSYDVKMKEKGDIPEGYSVSREKKERFSLILESASTNQTSMYLCASSPGQGRGETQYFGPGTRLLVL.

In DNA, the CDR3 is TGTGCCAGCAGCAGGGGGGTTACGTCAGATACGCAGTATTTT. Amino acids: CASSRGVTSDTQYF. This chain connects TRBV7-3 to TRBJ2-3, with D perhaps assigned TRBD1 or TRBD2 (6 bases each). The V gene lost 5 bases and the J gene lost 4 bases, with 13 bases spanning the gap. The CDR3 is 14 amino acids. Germline CDR1 is SGHTA and CDR2 is FQGTGA.

The chain joins TRBV15 to TRBJ2-5; D is unclear. Deletions cut 1 base from V and 8 bases from J, with 8 bases between. The CDR3 sequence is 12 residues long. Germline lookup yields CDR1 LNHNV and CDR2 YYDKDF (reference sequence). The CDR3 coding sequence is TGTGCCACCAGCAGAGGCCTAACCACCCAGTACTTC. This translates into CATSRGLTTQYF. The full variable domain, its missing parts supplied by reference TRBV15 and TRBJ2-5, is DAMVIQNPRYQVTQFGKPVTLSCSQTLNHNVMYWYQQKSSQAPKLLFHYYDKDFNNEADTPDNFQSRRPNTSFCFLDIRSPGLGDTAMYLCATSRGLTTQYFGPGTRLLVL.

DNA for the CDR3: TGTGCCAGCAGCTATGATCCCACAGATACGCAGTATTTT. The encoded protein is CASSYDPTDTQYF. The rearrangement joins TRBV5-5 to TRBJ2-3; D uncertain. Trimming cost V 3 bases and J 2 bases, with 7 bases left between them. Germline values: CDR1 SGHKS, CDR2 YYEKEE (reference sequence). This CDR3 is 13 amino acids long.

This clone was picked up many times. The rearrangement links TRBV27 to TRBJ2-3; 8 bases map to TRBD2. Germline values: CDR1 MNHEY, CDR2 SMNVEV (reference sequence). This CDR3 region has 16 residues. V gave up 3 bases and J gave up 2 bases; unmatched junction bases: 7. The CDR3 DNA follows: TGTGCCAGCAGTTTCCTAACTAGCGGTGACACAGATACGCAGTATTTT. Protein sequence: CASSFLTSGDTDTQYF.

The chain employs TRBV7-2 and TRBJ1-3; weak D call: TRBD1 (5 bases). Trimming took 1 base from V and 2 from J, leaving 12 bases between them. This CDR3 has 16 residues. Germline V gene sequence: CDR1 SGHTA, CDR2 FQGNSA. CDR3 DNA: TGTGCCAGCAGCTTAGTGGGGCCAGGGCCTGGAAACACCATATATTTT. Translated, it gives CASSLVGPGPGNTIYF.

The chain has TRBV2 and TRBJ2-1, with TRBD2 as a possible D gene (6 bases). The germline V gene encodes CDR1 SNHLY and CDR2 FYNNEI. The V and J ends lost 7 bases and 10 bases respectively, with 11 bases between them. CDR3 size: 11 residues. CDR3 coding DNA: TGTGCCAGCATGTTGCGGGGCGAGCAGTTCTTC. Amino acid sequence: CASMLRGEQFF.

J is TRBJ1-2 and V is TRBV7-9; D uncertain. The CDR3 is 15 residues long. V lost 0 bases, J lost 7 bases, and 15 bases lay in between. CDR1 and CDR2 (germline): SEHNR, FQNEAQ (reference sequence). The CDR3 sequence: CASSLAHISGPGYTF. CDR3 coding DNA: TGTGCCAGCAGCTTAGCGCATATCTCCGGCCCTGGCTACACCTTC. Looking up the rest from reference TRBV7-9 and TRBJ1-2 gives the full variable domain: DTGVSQNPRHKITKRGQNVTFRCDPISEHNRLYWYRQTLGQGPEFLTYFQNEAQLEKSRLLSDRFSAERPKGSFSTLEIQRTEQGDSAMYLCASSLAHISGPGYTFGSGTRLTVV.

This chain joins TRBV6-1 and TRBJ2-7; D is uncertain. Germline CDR1 MNHNS, CDR2 SASEGT. This CDR3 comprises 12 residues. Trimming removed 9 bases from V and 0 bases from J, with 9 bases in between. CDR3 loop: CASAQSSYEQYF. CDR3 DNA sequence: TGTGCCAGTGCACAGAGCTCCTACGAGCAGTACTTC.

The chain is built from TRBV28 and TRBJ2-7, with D perhaps TRBD1 (6 bases). Per germline, CDR1 MDHEN and CDR2 SYDVKM. Trimming cost V 3 bases and J 4 bases, with 13 bases left between them. The CDR3 has 14 amino acids. In DNA form, the CDR3 reads TGTGCCAGCAGTTTTTATCGGACAGAATACGAGCAGTACTTC. It is translated as CASSFYRTEYEQYF.

This chain joins TRBV19 and TRBJ2-3; D not certain. V was trimmed by 0 bases and J by 5 bases, leaving 9 bases between them. This CDR3 has 14 amino acids. In germline, CDR1 is LNHDA, CDR2 SQIVND (reference sequence). The CDR3 sequence is CASSIDLGKDTQYF. The CDR3 DNA reads TGTGCCAGTAGTATAGATCTGGGGAAAGATACGCAGTATTTT.

This clone has a handful of counts. This rearrangement joins TRBV25-1 to TRBJ2-1; no definite D call. The length of the CDR3 is 11 residues. Germline-derived CDR1 and CDR2 are MGHDK and SYGVNS. Deletions cut 5 bases from V and 2 bases from J, with 1 base between. The CDR3 DNA is TGTGCCAGCAGTCCCTACAATGAGCAGTTCTTC. Its translation is CASSPYNEQFF.

The chain links TRBV18 to TRBJ2-7; TRBD1 matches 7 bases. V gave up 2 bases and J gave up 2 bases; unmatched junction bases: 6. The CDR3 length is 15 residues. The V gene's germline CDR1 is KGHSH and CDR2 LQKENI. The CDR3 nucleotides are TGTGCCAGCTCACCAGGAACAGGGGACCCCTACGAGCAGTACTTC. The encoded protein is CASSPGTGDPYEQYF.

The gene calls are TRBV7-9 and TRBJ2-3; 10 bases align to TRBD2. CDR3 length: 15 amino acids. Looked up from germline, CDR1 is SEHNR and CDR2 is FQNEAQ (reference sequence). Trimming cost V 2 bases and J 2 bases; bases outside gene matches: 1. The CDR3, as DNA: TGTGCCAGCAGCTTACTAGCGGGAGACACAGATACGCAGTATTTT. Translating gives CASSLLAGDTDTQYF.

This sequence joins TRBV9 and TRBJ1-2; 9 nucleotides agree with TRBD1. Germline V gives CDR1 SGDLS, CDR2 YYNGEE. The CDR3 loop spans 16 amino acids. Trimming cost V 0 bases and J 4 bases; bases outside gene matches: 7. Here the CDR3 reads CASSVARTGAVYGYTF. CDR3 DNA: TGTGCCAGCAGCGTAGCCCGGACAGGGGCTGTCTATGGCTACACCTTC.

In regard to this clone: Other DNA sequences from this sample encode an identical CDR3 as well. The V and J genes are TRBV18 and TRBJ1-1; D ambiguous. V was pared by 3 bases and J by 3 bases, with 8 bases between. Germline V gene sequence: CDR1 KGHSH, CDR2 LQKENI. CDR3 length: 13 amino acids. The CDR3 bases are TGTGCCAGCTCACCCGGTGGGGACACTGAAGCTTTCTTT. It specifies CASSPGGDTEAFF.

The rearrangement joins TRBV7-9 to TRBJ1-4; D uncertain. The CDR3 has 16 residues. CDR1 SEHNR and CDR2 FQNEAQ come from the germline V gene (reference sequence). V gave up 5 bases and J gave up 7 bases, with 20 bases separating them. The CDR3 DNA sequence: TGTGCCAGCAGCCATGGAACGGTCGGAGGAGGTGAAAAACTGTTTTTT. It is translated as CASSHGTVGGGEKLFF.

The CDR3 loop is CASGQNSYEQYF. The CDR3 DNA follows: TGTGCCAGTGGACAGAACTCCTACGAGCAGTACTTC. The chain joins TRBV2 to TRBJ2-7; D possibly corresponds to TRBD1 (6 bases). The ends were cut back, 9 bases at V and 0 bases at J, with 9 bases in the middle. Germline-derived CDR1 and CDR2 are SNHLY and FYNNEI. The CDR3 runs 12 residues.

To note about this clone: Different DNA sequences within this sample yield the same CDR3. The chain is built from TRBV7-9 and TRBJ1-2, with a possible D match to TRBD1 (5 bases). This CDR3 spans 14 amino acids. V lost 1 base to trimming and J lost 4 bases, with 10 bases between them. Germline V CDR1 and CDR2: SEHNR, FQNEAQ (reference sequence). CDR3 in DNA: TGTGCCAGCAGCTTAGTTCAGGGAACCTATGGCTACACCTTC. Translated, it gives CASSLVQGTYGYTF. Full variable domain (missing parts from reference TRBV7-9 and TRBJ1-2): DTGVSQNPRHKITKRGQNVTFRCDPISEHNRLYWYRQTLGQGPEFLTYFQNEAQLEKSRLLSDRFSAERPKGSFSTLEIQRTEQGDSAMYLCASSLVQGTYGYTFGSGTRLTVV.

This sequence joins TRBV5-1 and TRBJ2-1; 12 bases match TRBD1. CDR1 SGHRS and CDR2 YFSETQ come from the germline V gene. The V gene end was trimmed by 4 bases and the J gene end by 0 bases; junction bases not matched to a gene: 14. The CDR3 has 20 residues. CDR3 loop: CASSAGTGGTLESSYNEQFF. Here the CDR3 DNA reads TGCGCCAGCAGCGCCGGGACAGGGGGCACGCTGGAGAGCTCCTACAATGAGCAGTTCTTC. The full variable domain, rest sourced from reference TRBV5-1 and TRBJ2-1, is KAGVTQTPRYLIKTRGQQVTLSCSPISGHRSVSWYQQTPGQGLQFLFEYFSETQRNKGNFPGRFSGRQFSNSRSEMNVSTLELGDSALYLCASSAGTGGTLESSYNEQFFGPGTRLTVL.

The chain has TRBV11-2 and TRBJ2-4; TRBD1 or TRBD2 may be the D gene (5 bases each). V was shortened by 6 bases and J by 0 bases, with 6 bases between the two germline ends. The germline CDR1 and CDR2 sequences are SGHAT and FQNNGV. The CDR3 totals 13 residues. The CDR3 sequence is CASSGTAKNIQYF. The CDR3 region has the DNA TGTGCCAGCAGTGGGACAGCCAAAAACATTCAGTACTTC.

The chain uses TRBV7-8 and TRBJ2-7; 8 positions agree with TRBD2. Germline CDR1 is SGHVS and CDR2 is FQNEAQ. There are 18 residues in the CDR3. Trimming cost V 1 base and J 2 bases; bases outside gene matches: 13. This CDR3 is CASSLVGWSGSPTYEQYF. The CDR3 DNA reads TGTGCCAGCAGCTTAGTCGGTTGGAGCGGGAGCCCAACCTACGAGCAGTACTTC.

The chain uses TRBV12-5 and TRBJ2-5; D may be TRBD1 (6 bases). V was trimmed by 4 bases and J by 1 base, leaving 13 bases between them. CDR3 length: 15 amino acids. CDR1 is LGHNT, CDR2 FRNRAP, per germline. CDR3 sequence: CASGSSGGFQETQYF. The CDR3 DNA sequence: TGTGCTAGTGGTTCAAGTGGGGGCTTCCAAGAGACCCAGTACTTC.

The chain combines TRBV30 with TRBJ2-7, with D perhaps matching TRBD2 (8 bases). Trimming removed 0 bases from V and 2 bases from J, with 17 bases in between. Germline V gene lookup returns CDR1 GTSNPN and CDR2 SVGIG (reference sequence). The CDR3 is 16 residues long. CDR3 sequence (DNA): TGTGCCTGGAGTGTACGGGAGGGGGCGAAGGCCTACGAGCAGTACTTC. Its translation is CAWSVREGAKAYEQYF.

The rearrangement links TRBV7-8 to TRBJ2-5; D is perhaps TRBD1 (5 bases). There are 19 residues in the CDR3. V lost 4 bases and J lost 5, with 29 bases in between. Germline CDR1 and CDR2: SGHVS and FQNEAQ. CDR3 DNA sequence: TGTGCCAGCAGCTCGTTGACGGGCCCTTCGGATTGGGGCTCGGAGACCCAGTACTTC. This gives the protein CASSSLTGPSDWGSETQYF.

The rearrangement joins TRBV10-3 to TRBJ1-5; no clear D. Germline V CDR1 and CDR2: ENHRY, SYGVKD. Trimming stripped 10 bases from V and 0 bases from J, with 7 bases between. The CDR3 totals 12 residues. As DNA, the CDR3 is TGTGCCACCATGAATAGCAATCAGCCCCAGCATTTT. Encoded protein: CATMNSNQPQHF.

The chain carries TRBV11-2 and TRBJ1-3; the D is unclear. Deletions cut 7 bases from V and 9 bases from J, with 10 bases between. The CDR3 length is 11 residues. Per the germline V gene, CDR1 is SGHAT and CDR2 is FQNNGV. The CDR3 nucleotides read TGTGCCAGCACCGCCAGCGGCACCATATATTTT. It codes for CASTASGTIYF.

The rearrangement joins TRBV9 to TRBJ1-1; 11 bases agree with TRBD1. The germline gives CDR1 SGDLS, CDR2 YYNGEE. V was clipped by 3 bases and J by 0 bases; unmatched bases: 7. This CDR3 contains 17 residues. The CDR3 DNA is TGTGCCAGCAGCGCCGGGGACAGGGGGTTCCTGAACACTGAAGCTTTCTTT. Its translation is CASSAGDRGFLNTEAFF.

The chain uses TRBV2 and TRBJ2-5; unclear D gene. With 4 bases removed from V and 1 base from J, the gap between germline ends came to 1 base. From germline, CDR1 is SNHLY and CDR2 FYNNEI. The CDR3 sequence is 11 residues long. The CDR3 here is CASSAQETQYF. CDR3 DNA: TGTGCCAGCAGTGCCCAAGAGACCCAGTACTTC.

Of note for this clone: A far larger clone is just one base off, so this is likely a read error. Other DNA sequences of this sample code for an identical CDR3. V and J are TRBV5-6 and TRBJ1-1, with TRBD1 matching over 8 bases. Germline V gives CDR1 SGHDT, CDR2 YYEEEE. CDR3 length: 16 amino acids. For the CDR3, the DNA is TGCGCCAGCAGCTTGGCCTGGACAGGGCGGGGGGCTGAAGCTTTCTTT. This translates into CASSLAWTGRGAEAFF. The whole variable domain, filled in from reference TRBV5-6 and TRBJ1-1, reads DAGVTQSPTHLIKTRGQQVTLRCSPKSGHDTVSWYQQALGQGPQFIFQYYEEEERQRGNFPDRFSGHQFPNYSSELNVNALLLGDSALYLCASSLAWTGRGAEAFFGQGTRLTVV.